This T cell receptor beta chain was obtained from a study of T-cell reconstitution after alpha-beta-depleted transplantation in children. Notes on this clonotype: Its antigen is unidentified.

Study-wide results and caveats: Once a year had passed after transplant, T-cell counts and diversity came mostly from newly produced T cells. Approximately two months post-transplant, alpha-beta T cells reportedly originated from several hundred expanded graft clones.

As it was prepared, the TCRbeta library received unique molecular identifiers. Each CDR3 protein gets one entry after TCRdb re-called the PCR reads with MiXCR. The repertoire holds around 80,000 distinct CDR3 sequences, with 15% to 20% as singletons. This TCR came from a male patient between 2 and 10 years old who had a stem cell transplant for acute lymphoblastic leukemia, so the T cells may come from the graft donor. Sequences were derived from PBMCs, mostly from graft donor cells, sampled 360 days after TCRalphabeta/CD19-depleted stem cell transplant.

This chain's CDR3 is CASSESADTYEQYF. The CDR3, as DNA: TGCGCCAGCAGTGAGTCGGCTGATACCTACGAGCAGTACTTC. The chain uses TRBV10-2 and TRBJ2-7; D is unclear. This CDR3 is 14 amino acids long. Deletions cut 0 bases from V and 2 bases from J, with 8 bases between. Germline V lookup: CDR1 WSHSY, CDR2 SAAADI.